The 3 T cell receptor beta chains below all came from one sample that was sequenced in a study of Ad26.COV2.S vaccination and SARS-CoV-2 variants. Using immunoSEQ multiplex PCR, the repertoire was profiled, and TCRdb retains in-frame clones only, with some absent. The repertoire holds around 300,000 clones, with about 86% as singletons. Treatment meaning: some 20 received Ad26.COV2.S at low or high dose, single or two shots; roughly five received placebo; per-sample allocation not given. Samples analyzed were those drawn on day 63 after the first vaccine or placebo injection. Sequencing was performed on peripheral blood, taken in a trial of Ad26.COV2.S vaccine versus placebo. The receptors come from a person aged 18-65 years who received the Ad26.COV2.S COVID-19 vaccine or a placebo.

In this sample, this clone turned up a few times. The rearrangement uses TRBV7-9 and TRBJ1-1; TRBD1 matches at 10 bases. The CDR3 loop spans 14 amino acids. After removal of 5 bases from V and 5 bases from J, the junction contained 5 bases not matched to a gene. The germline CDR1 and CDR2 sequences are SEHNR and FQNEAQ (reference sequence). Here the CDR3 DNA reads TGTGCCAGCAGCCCCGGGACAGGGGAGACTGAAGCTTTCTTT. It is translated as CASSPGTGETEAFF.

The CDR3 DNA is TGTGCCAGCAGCTCCCGGGACAGGGCGGCCTACAATGAGCAGTTCTTC. It is translated as CASSSRDRAAYNEQFF. The chain combines TRBV5-4 with TRBJ2-1, with 9 positions matching TRBD1. The germline gives CDR1 SGHNT, CDR2 YYREEE (reference sequence). This CDR3 has 16 residues. V dropped 3 bases and J dropped 2; count of bases not matched to a gene: 6.

The rearrangement links TRBV4-3 to TRBJ2-2; 8 bases fit TRBD1. V shed 1 base, J shed 5 bases, and the junction held 3 bases outside the gene matches. The CDR3 is 15 amino acids. Germline CDR1 LGHNA, CDR2 YSLEER. CDR3 sequence reads: CASSQGTGMTGELFF. The CDR3 coding sequence is TGCGCCAGCAGCCAAGGGACAGGGATGACCGGGGAGCTGTTTTTT.